The T cell receptor beta chain described here comes from a study of blood T cell repertoires in COVID-19. Study-level background: Specimens from acute and convalescent COVID-19 originated in the United States, Italy and Spain. Sources were T cells, B-cell-depleted T cells, or PBMCs; the material itself was cDNA or gDNA.

The V gene lost 6 bases and the J gene lost 7 bases, with 15 bases spanning the gap. The CDR3 runs to 13 residues. The germline CDR1 and CDR2 sequences are MNHEY and SVGAGI. In the source study's methods: For nucleated cells, counts were estimated from reference gene primer amplification. The assay was immunoSEQ multiplex PCR, and TCRdb's table has in-frame clones only and misses some. V and J calls and clone size are as listed in that table; D and trimming were resolved from the DNA. The table has over 350,000 clones, approximately 90% seen once. This chain connects TRBV6-5 to TRBJ1-1; a possible D gene is TRBD1 (6 bases). This TCR was sampled from a woman in her twenties or thirties with active or convalescent COVID-19. Specimen: peripheral blood. The CDR3 sequence: CASRKQGHHEAFF. The CDR3 DNA sequence: TGTGCCAGCAGGAAACAGGGCCACCATGAAGCTTTCTTT.